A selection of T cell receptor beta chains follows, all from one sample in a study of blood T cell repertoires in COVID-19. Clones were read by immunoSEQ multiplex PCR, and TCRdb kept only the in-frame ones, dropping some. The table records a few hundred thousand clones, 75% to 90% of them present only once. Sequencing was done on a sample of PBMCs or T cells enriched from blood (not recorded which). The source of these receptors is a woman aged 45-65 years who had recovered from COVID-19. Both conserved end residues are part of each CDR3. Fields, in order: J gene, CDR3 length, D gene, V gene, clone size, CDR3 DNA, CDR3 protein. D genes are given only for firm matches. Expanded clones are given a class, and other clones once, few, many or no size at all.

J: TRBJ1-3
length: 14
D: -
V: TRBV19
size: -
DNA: TGTGCCAGTAGTATCCAGGGTACTGGAAACACCATATATTTT
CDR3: CASSIQGTGNTIYF

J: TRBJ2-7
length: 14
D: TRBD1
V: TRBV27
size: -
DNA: TGTGCCAGCAGTTTAAGCACAGGGGGCCCTGTCGTGTACTTC
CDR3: CASSLSTGGPVVYF

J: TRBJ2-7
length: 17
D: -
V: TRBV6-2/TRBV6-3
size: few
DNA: TGTGCCAGCATCCCAGGGGCGGGAGCGGCACTCTCCTACGAGCAGTACTTC
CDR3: CASIPGAGAALSYEQYF

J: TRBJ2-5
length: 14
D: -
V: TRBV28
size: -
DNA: TGTGCCAGCAGTTTAGAGACAGGTTTGTGGACCCAGTACTTC
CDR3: CASSLETGLWTQYF

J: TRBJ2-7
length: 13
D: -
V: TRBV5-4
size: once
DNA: TGTGCCAGCAGCTTGGCTAGCTCCTACGAGCAGTACTTC
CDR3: CASSLASSYEQYF

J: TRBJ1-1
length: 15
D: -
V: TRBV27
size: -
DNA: TGTGCCAGCAGTTCCCCCAGCGACGGGAACACTGAAGCTTTCTTT
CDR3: CASSSPSDGNTEAFF

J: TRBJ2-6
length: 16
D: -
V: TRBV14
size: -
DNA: TGTGCCAGCAGCCAAGGGAGGCCCTCTGGGGCCAACGTCCTGACTTTC
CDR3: CASSQGRPSGANVLTF

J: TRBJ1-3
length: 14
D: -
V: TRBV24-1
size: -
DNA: TGTGCCACCAGTGACGGGAGGGCCGGAAACACCATATATTTT
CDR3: CATSDGRAGNTIYF

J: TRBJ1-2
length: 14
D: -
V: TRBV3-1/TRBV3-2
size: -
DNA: TGTGCCAGCAGCCAAGAATCTCGGGGGTACGGCTACACCTTC
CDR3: CASSQESRGYGYTF

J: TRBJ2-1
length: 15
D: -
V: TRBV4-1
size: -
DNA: TGCGCCAGCAGCCTAGAAACCGGCCTCGGGGGTGAGCAGTTCTTC
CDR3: CASSLETGLGGEQFF

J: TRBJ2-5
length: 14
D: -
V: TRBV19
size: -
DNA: TGTGCCAGTATATTTGCGGGACCCGAAGAGACCCAGTACTTC
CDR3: CASIFAGPEETQYF

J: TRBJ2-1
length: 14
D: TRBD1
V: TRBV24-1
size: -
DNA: TGTGCCACCATGGACAGGGAGGTTGGGAATGAGCAGTTCTTC
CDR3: CATMDREVGNEQFF

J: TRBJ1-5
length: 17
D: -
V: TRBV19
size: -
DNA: TGTGCCAGTAGTCCTGGGGGGGGGACTGTGAGCAATCAGCCCCAGCATTTT
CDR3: CASSPGGGTVSNQPQHF

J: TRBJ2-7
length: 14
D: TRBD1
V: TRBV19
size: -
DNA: TGTGCCAGTACCCGGACAGGGAGCTCCTACGAGCAGTACTTC
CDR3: CASTRTGSSYEQYF

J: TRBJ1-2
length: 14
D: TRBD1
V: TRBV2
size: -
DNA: TGTGCCAGCAGTGAGGGACAGGGGCTTGGTGGCTACACCTTC
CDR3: CASSEGQGLGGYTF

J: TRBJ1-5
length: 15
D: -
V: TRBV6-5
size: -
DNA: TGTGCCAGCATCTCTCGAACTACAGGGTATCAGCCCCAGCATTTT
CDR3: CASISRTTGYQPQHF

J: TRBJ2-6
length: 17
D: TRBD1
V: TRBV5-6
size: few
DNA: TGTGCCAGCAGCTTGGGGGACAGGGTTTCCGGGGCCAACGTCCTGACTTTC
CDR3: CASSLGDRVSGANVLTF

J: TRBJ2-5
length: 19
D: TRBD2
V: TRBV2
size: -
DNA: TGTGCCAGCAGGGGACTAGCGGGAGAGGGGGGGCTTTTCCAAGAGACCCAGTACTTC
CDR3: CASRGLAGEGGLFQETQYF

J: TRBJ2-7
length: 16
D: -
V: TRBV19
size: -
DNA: TGTGCCAGTAGTTTGACAGGTTCTCACACCTCCTACGAGCAGTACTTC
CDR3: CASSLTGSHTSYEQYF

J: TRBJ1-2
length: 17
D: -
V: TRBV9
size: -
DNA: TGTGCCAGCAGCGTAGGATTACAGAGCCCTGTCCCTTATGGCTACACCTTC
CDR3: CASSVGLQSPVPYGYTF

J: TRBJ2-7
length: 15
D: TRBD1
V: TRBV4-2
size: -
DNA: TGTGCCAGCAGCCAAGAGGGACAGGGGGTTGGCGAGCAGTACTTC
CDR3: CASSQEGQGVGEQYF

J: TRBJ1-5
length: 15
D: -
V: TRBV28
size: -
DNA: TGTGCCAGCAGTTTAACGGACTATAGCAATCAGCCCCAGCATTTT
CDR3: CASSLTDYSNQPQHF

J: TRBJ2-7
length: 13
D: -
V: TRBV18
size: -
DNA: TGTGCCAGCTCACCAACTAGACTCTACGAGCAGTACTTC
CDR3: CASSPTRLYEQYF

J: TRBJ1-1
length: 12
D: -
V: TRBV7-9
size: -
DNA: TGTGCCAGCACCGTTATGAACACTGAAGCTTTCTTT
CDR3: CASTVMNTEAFF

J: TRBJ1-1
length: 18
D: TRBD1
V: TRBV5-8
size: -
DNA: TGTGCCAGCCCTTGGGACAGTCATTTGGATCAGGGGAACACTGAAGCTTTCTTT
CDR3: CASPWDSHLDQGNTEAFF

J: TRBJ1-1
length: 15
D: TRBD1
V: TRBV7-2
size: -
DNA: TGTGCCAGCAGCTTCCGGACAGGGGCGAACACTGAAGCTTTCTTT
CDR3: CASSFRTGANTEAFF

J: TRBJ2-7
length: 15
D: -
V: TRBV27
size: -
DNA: TGTGCCAGCAGTTTAACGGGAACATCGGGCTACGAGCAGTACTTC
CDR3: CASSLTGTSGYEQYF

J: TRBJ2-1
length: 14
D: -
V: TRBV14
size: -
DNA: TGTGCCAGCAACCTGGTAGGGGTCAGGGGTGAGCAGTTCTTC
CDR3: CASNLVGVRGEQFF

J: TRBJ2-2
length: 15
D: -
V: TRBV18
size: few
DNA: TGTGCCAGCTCACCAGGGCAGTACGATGTCGGGGAGCTGTTTTTT
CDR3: CASSPGQYDVGELFF

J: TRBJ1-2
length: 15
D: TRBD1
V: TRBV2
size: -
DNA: TGTGCCAGCAGTGTTCGACAGGGTGCAGACTATGGCTACACCTTC
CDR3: CASSVRQGADYGYTF

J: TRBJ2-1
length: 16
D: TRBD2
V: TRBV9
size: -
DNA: TGTGCCAGCAGCGTTGGCCTAGCGGGAGGTGTTAATGAGCAGTTCTTC
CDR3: CASSVGLAGGVNEQFF

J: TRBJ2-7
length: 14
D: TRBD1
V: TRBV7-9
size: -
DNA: TGTGCCAGCAGCCGAGGACAGGCAACCTACGAGCAGTACTTC
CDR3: CASSRGQATYEQYF

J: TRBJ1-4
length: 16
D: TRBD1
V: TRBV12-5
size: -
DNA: TGTGCTAGTGGTTTGGGCACGACAGGGTTTAATGAAAAACTGTTTTTT
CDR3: CASGLGTTGFNEKLFF

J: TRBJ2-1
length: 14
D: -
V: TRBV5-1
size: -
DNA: TGCGCCAGCAGCAACGAGCCTTTCTACAATGAGCAGTTCTTC
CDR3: CASSNEPFYNEQFF

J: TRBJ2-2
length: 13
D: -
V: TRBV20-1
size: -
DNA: TGCAGTGCTAGTGGATGGCAGGCCGGGGAGCTGTTTTTT
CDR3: CSASGWQAGELFF

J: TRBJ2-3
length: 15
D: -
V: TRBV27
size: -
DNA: TGTGCCAGCAGCCATCGGGCGGGGGCGACGGATACGCAGTATTTT
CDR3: CASSHRAGATDTQYF

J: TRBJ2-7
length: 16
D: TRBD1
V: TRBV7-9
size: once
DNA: TGTGCCAGCAGCTCATCGATGGACAGGGACGCCTACGAGCAGTACTTC
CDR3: CASSSSMDRDAYEQYF

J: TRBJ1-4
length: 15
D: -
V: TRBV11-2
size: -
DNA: TGTGCCAGCAGCTTACAGCCGCGAGGGGGTGAAAAACTGTTTTTT
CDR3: CASSLQPRGGEKLFF

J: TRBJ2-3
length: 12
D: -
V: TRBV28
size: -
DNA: TGTGCCAGCAGGGGGGACTCGAATACGCAGTATTTT
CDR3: CASRGDSNTQYF

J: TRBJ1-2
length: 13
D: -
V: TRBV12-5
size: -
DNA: TGTGCTAGTGGTTCCGGACTGAACTATGGCTACACCTTC
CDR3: CASGSGLNYGYTF

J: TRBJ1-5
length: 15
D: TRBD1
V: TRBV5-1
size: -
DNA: TGCGCCAGCAGCCCACAGGGGGGGGCCAATCAGCCCCAGCATTTT
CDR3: CASSPQGGANQPQHF

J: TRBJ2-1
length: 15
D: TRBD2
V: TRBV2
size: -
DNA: TGTGCCAGCGGAAAGCTAGCGGGAGGGCCTAATGAGCAGTTCTTC
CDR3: CASGKLAGGPNEQFF